A single sample gave rise to the 27 T cell receptor beta chains below, sequenced in a study of shared clonotypes between healthy human individuals. TCRdb keeps only in-frame clones here, not all; method: immunoSEQ multiplex PCR. The data contain 950,000 to 1,300,000 clones, roughly 80% of them singletons. Sequenced input: memory CD4+ T cells sorted from blood. Subset denoted: CD45RA-negative fraction. All receptors derive from a man between 18 and 35 years old in good health.

The V gene is TRBV28, the J gene TRBJ1-2; 8 bases line up with TRBD1. The germline CDR1 and CDR2 sequences are MDHEN and SYDVKM. The CDR3 runs 14 residues. V lost 5 bases to trimming and J lost 5 bases; unmatched junction nucleotides: 7. CDR3: CASSPPDRVYGYTF. DNA of the CDR3: TGTGCCAGCAGTCCTCCGGACAGGGTATATGGCTACACCTTC.

The V and J genes are TRBV10-3 and TRBJ1-2; 9 bases line up with TRBD1. The ends lost 10 bases at V and 6 bases at J; junction bases unmatched: 6. The CDR3 runs 12 residues. The germline V gene has CDR1 ENHRY and CDR2 SYGVKD. The CDR3 region has the DNA TGTGCCACCTTTGACAGGGGGGATGGCTACACCTTC. This translates into CATFDRGDGYTF.

V and J are TRBV6-5 and TRBJ2-7, with a possible D match to TRBD2 (5 bases). Between the trimmed V and J ends, which lost 0 bases and 4 bases, there was a span of 13 bases. CDR1 MNHEY and CDR2 SVGAGI come from the germline V gene. The CDR3 covers 15 residues. The CDR3 DNA sequence: TGTGCCAGCAGTTACTCTGGCGGGCTGGGGTACGAGCAGTACTTC. It specifies CASSYSGGLGYEQYF.

Turning to this clone: This CDR3 is also generated by other DNA sequences in the sample. V gene TRBV5-1 combines with J gene TRBJ1-5, with a possible D match to TRBD1 (5 bases). The CDR3 is 14 amino acids. The germline V gene encodes CDR1 SGHRS and CDR2 YFSETQ. Deletions cut 2 bases from V and 3 bases from J, with 9 bases between. The CDR3 loop is CASSLGTDNQPQHF. The CDR3 nucleotides read TGCGCCAGCAGCTTAGGGACGGACAATCAGCCCCAGCATTTT.

The chain couples TRBV9 to TRBJ1-2; 7 positions agree with TRBD1. The CDR3 contains 15 residues. CDR1 and CDR2 (germline): SGDLS, YYNGEE. J was trimmed by 5 bases and V by 0 bases; bases with no gene match: 7. The CDR3, as DNA: TGTGCCAGCAGCGTAGGGGAGGGGGCCTTGTATGGCTACACCTTC. Its protein product is CASSVGEGALYGYTF.

The V gene is TRBV5-1, the J gene TRBJ2-2, with D maybe TRBD1 (6 bases). There are 15 residues in the CDR3. The germline V gene encodes CDR1 SGHRS and CDR2 YFSETQ. Trimming removed 4 bases at V and 3 bases at J, with 13 bases between. In DNA, the CDR3 is TGCGCCAGCAGCCAGGGGACATCTTACACCGGGGAGCTGTTTTTT. Protein sequence: CASSQGTSYTGELFF.

The sample holds a few counts of this clone. The gene calls are TRBV4-3 and TRBJ1-2; a possible D gene is TRBD1 (5 bases). V dropped 1 base and J dropped 3 bases, with 12 bases sitting between them. Germline values: CDR1 LGHNA, CDR2 YSLEER. The CDR3 totals 15 residues. DNA of the CDR3: TGCGCCAGCAGCCAAGCAGCAGGGAACTACTATGGCTACACCTTC. This encodes CASSQAAGNYYGYTF.

Worth noting for this clone: Other DNA sequences in the sample encode the same CDR3. The chain couples TRBV18 to TRBJ1-2, with a possible D match to TRBD1 (5 bases). Germline V gene lookup returns CDR1 KGHSH and CDR2 LQKENI. This CDR3 is built from 13 residues. V was pared by 6 bases and J by 2 bases, with 10 bases between. CDR3 sequence: CASSPDRNYGYTF. CDR3 nucleotides: TGTGCCAGCTCTCCTGACAGAAACTATGGCTACACCTTC.

The V call is TRBV6-1, the J call TRBJ2-3; perhaps TRBD1 as D (6 bases). The CDR3 extends over 14 amino acids. Germline V gene data show CDR1 as MNHNS and CDR2 as SASEGT. V lost 5 bases and J lost 4, with 13 bases in between. The CDR3 DNA follows: TGTGCCAGCAGTCCATGGACAGTTCCAGATACGCAGTATTTT. Translation: CASSPWTVPDTQYF.

The chain links TRBV5-1 to TRBJ2-5; 8 nucleotides align to TRBD2. V trimming: 4 bases; J trimming: 3 bases; junction bases outside the gene matches: 8. Germline CDR1 SGHRS, CDR2 YFSETQ. This CDR3 contains 15 residues. The CDR3 here is CASSGGTRIEETQYF. As DNA, the CDR3 is TGCGCCAGCAGCGGGGGGACTAGAATCGAAGAGACCCAGTACTTC. The full variable domain, in which reference TRBV5-1 and TRBJ2-5 provide the parts outside the CDR3, is KAGVTQTPRYLIKTRGQQVTLSCSPISGHRSVSWYQQTPGQGLQFLFEYFSETQRNKGNFPGRFSGRQFSNSRSEMNVSTLELGDSALYLCASSGGTRIEETQYFGPGTRLLVL.

Only a few counts were recorded for this clone. The chain combines TRBV10-2 with TRBJ1-5, with D maybe TRBD1 (6 bases). Trimming stripped 6 bases from V and 3 bases from J, with 12 bases between. Germline CDR1 is WSHSY and CDR2 is SAAADI. CDR3 length equals 14 residues. As DNA, the CDR3 is TGCGCCAGCAGCCACGACAGGTTCAATCAGCCCCAGCATTTT. Its protein is CASSHDRFNQPQHF.

The V call is TRBV28, the J call TRBJ2-7, with D possibly TRBD1 on 5 matching bases. From germline, CDR1 is MDHEN and CDR2 SYDVKM. Trimming shortened V by 5 bases and J by 2 bases, and 16 bases separated the two germline ends. The CDR3 consists of 15 residues. The CDR3 reads CASSTTWGRAYEQYF. The CDR3 DNA sequence: TGTGCCAGCAGTACCACCTGGGGCAGGGCCTACGAGCAGTACTTC.

DNA for the CDR3: TGCGCCAGCAGCTTGAGGGAGAGGTCCTACAATGAGCAGTTCTTC. Its translation is CASSLRERSYNEQFF. The chain couples TRBV5-1 to TRBJ2-1, with a tentative D call TRBD2 (5 bases). In germline, CDR1 is SGHRS, CDR2 YFSETQ. The V gene lost 1 base and the J gene lost 1 base, with 9 bases spanning the gap. The CDR3 is 15 amino acids.

The chain combines TRBV7-9 with TRBJ2-2; the D gene is possibly TRBD1 (6 bases). V gave up 6 bases and J gave up 6 bases, with 17 bases separating them. The germline V gene encodes CDR1 SEHNR and CDR2 FQNEAQ (reference sequence). CDR3 size: 15 residues. For the CDR3, the DNA is TGTGCCAGCAGTCTCTATCGGACAGCCGCCGGGGAGCTGTTTTTT. Translated: CASSLYRTAAGELFF. The full variable domain, completed using reference TRBV7-9 and TRBJ2-2, is DTGVSQNPRHKITKRGQNVTFRCDPISEHNRLYWYRQTLGQGPEFLTYFQNEAQLEKSRLLSDRFSAERPKGSFSTLEIQRTEQGDSAMYLCASSLYRTAAGELFFGEGSRLTVL.

This sequence joins TRBV11-2 and TRBJ2-3; 11 bases map to TRBD2. The length of the CDR3 is 18 residues. Germline CDR1 SGHAT, CDR2 FQNNGV. V dropped 3 bases and J dropped 4; count of bases not matched to a gene: 12. DNA for the CDR3: TGTGCCAGCAGCTTTAAAGCCCTAGCGGGGGGTTTCGCAGATACGCAGTATTTT. Residues: CASSFKALAGGFADTQYF. Filled out from reference TRBV11-2 and TRBJ2-3, the complete variable domain reads EAGVAQSPRYKIIEKRQSVAFWCNPISGHATLYWYQQILGQGPKLLIQFQNNGVVDDSQLPKDRFSAERLKGVDSTLKIQPAKLEDSAVYLCASSFKALAGGFADTQYFGPGTRLTVL.

Concerning this clone itself: This may be a read error: a much more frequent sequence differs by one nucleotide. The same CDR3 can be traced to other DNA sequences in this sample. The chain links TRBV2 to TRBJ1-1; D gene ambiguous. Per the germline V gene, CDR1 is SNHLY and CDR2 is FYNNEI. This CDR3 spans 12 amino acids. The CDR3: CASSVGNTEAFF. CDR3 DNA sequence: TGTGCCAGTAGTGTGGGGAACACTGAAGCTTTCTTT.

The V gene is TRBV6-1, the J gene TRBJ2-6, with a weak D call TRBD1 (5 bases). In germline, CDR1 is MNHNS, CDR2 SASEGT. CDR3 length: 15 residues. V was pared by 7 bases and J by 0 bases, with 10 bases between. The CDR3 DNA is TGTGCCAGCACAAAGGGGTTCTCTGGGGCCAACGTCCTGACTTTC. It codes for CASTKGFSGANVLTF.

The rearrangement joins TRBV9 to TRBJ2-1; the match to TRBD2 covers 10 bases. CDR1 is SGDLS, CDR2 YYNGEE, per germline. The CDR3 covers 16 residues. J was trimmed by 4 bases and V by 3 bases; bases with no gene match: 7. CDR3 coding DNA: TGTGCCAGCAGCGGGCTAGCGGGAGCGGTTTACAATGAGCAGTTCTTC. Translating it yields CASSGLAGAVYNEQFF.

V gene TRBV9 combines with J gene TRBJ1-1; D unresolved. The CDR3 loop spans 15 amino acids. V lost 0 bases to trimming and J lost 3 bases, with 12 bases between them. Germline assignment: CDR1 SGDLS and CDR2 YYNGEE. The CDR3 protein is CASSVGAGTDTEAFF. Written as DNA, the CDR3 is TGTGCCAGCAGCGTAGGTGCGGGCACGGACACTGAAGCTTTCTTT.

This clone appeared a single time. V gene TRBV2 combines with J gene TRBJ1-4; D is unresolved. The CDR3 covers 14 residues. Germline CDR1 is SNHLY and CDR2 is FYNNEI. The V and J ends lost 1 base and 6 bases respectively, with 9 bases between them. CDR3: CASSEGGNYEKLFF. In DNA, the CDR3 is TGTGCCAGCAGTGAAGGGGGTAATTATGAAAAACTGTTTTTT.

The rearrangement joins TRBV5-1 to TRBJ2-6, with D possibly TRBD1 on 6 matching bases. This CDR3 comprises 16 residues. Germline V gene data show CDR1 as SGHRS and CDR2 as YFSETQ. V was trimmed by 4 bases and J by 0 bases, leaving 11 bases between them. The CDR3 sequence: CASSPTGSSGANVLTF. In DNA form, the CDR3 reads TGCGCCAGCAGCCCCACAGGGAGCTCTGGGGCCAACGTCCTGACTTTC.

The chain is built from TRBV7-2 and TRBJ1-3; TRBD1 agrees at 9 bases. The CDR3 extends over 18 amino acids. The junction had 12 bases not matched to a gene; V was cut back by 3 bases and J by 3 bases. Germline V gene sequence: CDR1 SGHTA, CDR2 FQGNSA. The CDR3 loop reads CASSFSSTGGTYGNTIYF. CDR3 DNA: TGTGCCAGCAGCTTCAGTTCGACAGGGGGAACTTATGGAAACACCATATATTTT.

This clone was seen a few times. The genes are TRBV6-1 and TRBJ1-1, with 9 bases that match TRBD1. The CDR3 runs to 14 residues. Germline V gene sequence: CDR1 MNHNS, CDR2 SASEGT. The V and J ends lost 6 bases and 5 bases, in that order; junction bases with no gene match: 7. CDR3 amino acids: CASRGTGGWTEAFF. The CDR3, as DNA: TGTGCCAGCAGGGGAACAGGGGGCTGGACTGAAGCTTTCTTT.

The chain links TRBV6-1 to TRBJ1-5; tentative D call: TRBD1 (5 bases). Trimming shortened V by 8 bases and J by 0 bases, and 14 bases separated the two germline ends. The CDR3 runs to 15 residues. In germline, CDR1 is MNHNS, CDR2 SASEGT. The CDR3 reads CASCTRAYSNQPQHF. The CDR3 region has the DNA TGTGCCAGCTGTACCAGGGCCTATAGCAATCAGCCCCAGCATTTT.

The chain couples TRBV29-1 to TRBJ1-1, with D possibly TRBD1 on 5 matching bases. V was cut by 3 bases and J by 0 bases, with 14 bases left in between. CDR1 is SQVTM and CDR2 is ANQGSEA in the germline V gene. This CDR3 region has 15 residues. The CDR3: CSVDGRAIMNTEAFF. CDR3 in DNA: TGCAGCGTTGACGGCAGGGCGATCATGAACACTGAAGCTTTCTTT.

In this sample, this clone turned up a few times. V and J are TRBV30 and TRBJ1-1; D gene uncertain. The CDR3 runs to 11 residues. The ends were cut back, 7 bases at V and 1 base at J, with 7 bases in the middle. In germline, CDR1 is GTSNPN, CDR2 SVGIG (reference sequence). CDR3 bases: TGTGCCTCGAAAGCGAACACTGAAGCTTTCTTT. This codes for CASKANTEAFF.

The rearrangement uses TRBV6-1 and TRBJ2-5; no clear D gene. Per the germline V gene, CDR1 is MNHNS and CDR2 is SASEGT. CDR3 length: 13 amino acids. Trimming left V 4 bases short and J 1 base short, with 7 bases between. CDR3 bases: TGTGCCAGCAGTGGCTGGGCCCAAGAGACCCAGTACTTC. Protein: CASSGWAQETQYF.